This T cell receptor beta chain emerged from a study of shared clonotypes between healthy human individuals. Study observations and caveats: Clonotypes shared by all four donors outscored non-shared clonotypes in generation probability. The study found about 4.6% of naive CD4 clonotypes shared across four donors.

Note on this clone: The target antigen is unknown.

Naive CD8 cells lacked CD45RO, underwent positive selection for CCR7 and left out terminally differentiated effector memory CD45RA+ cells. CDR1 and CDR2 (germline): SEHNR, FQNEAQ (reference sequence). V shed 4 bases and J 2 bases; nucleotides not matched to a gene: 7. This CDR3 spans 15 amino acids. Original methodology: Filtering differed because ImmunoSEQ produced junction-only sequences that carried no quality scores. Repertoires were generated with immunoSEQ multiplex PCR, while TCRdb's copy carries only in-frame clones and drops some. D and trimming were read from the DNA, whereas the V and J calls and clone size are those reported in that table. Of around 2.1 million clones in the sample, about 92% were seen once.

The sequence was collected from a man between 18 and 35 years old in good health. Some clones in this sample may be carry-over from other donors' samples. Sequencing was done on a sample of naive CD8+ T cells from PBMCs. The chain joins TRBV7-9 to TRBJ2-5; 7 nucleotides match TRBD1. CDR3 DNA: TGTGCCAGCAGCTCCCGACAGGGAGATCAAGAGACCCAGTACTTC. Encoded protein: CASSSRQGDQETQYF.